These 14 T cell receptor beta chains originate from one sample sequenced in a study of T cell changes during pregnancy in multiple sclerosis (dated by TCRdb to the late 2010s). Libraries were prepared through the immunoSEQ multiplex PCR assay. Sourced from immuneACCESS, this table was stored by TCRdb with only in-frame sequences that have V and J called. A share of the clones is absent; for the studies checked, an unresolved V gene accounts for under half, and the remainder has no known explanation. In this sample the table shows over 30,000 clones, roughly 93% of which occur a single time. Roughly 0.35% of the sample belongs to the ten largest clones. This material consisted of CD4+ T cells from peripheral blood mononuclear cells, taken after pregnancy. The receptors shown here come from a female donor with multiple sclerosis, enrolled in a pregnancy study.

This chain links TRBV7-9 with TRBJ1-4; the D is unclear. CDR3 length: 11 residues. The germline V gene has CDR1 SEHNR and CDR2 FQNEAQ (reference sequence). V was cut by 7 bases and J by 8 bases, with 8 bases left in between. CDR3 nucleotide sequence: TGTGCCAGCACCCACAAGGAAAAACTGTTTTTT. It encodes CASTHKEKLFF.

The V and J genes are TRBV6-1 and TRBJ1-5, with 11 bases matching TRBD1. The CDR3 consists of 15 residues. Germline CDR1 is MNHNS and CDR2 is SASEGT. The V gene end was trimmed by 4 bases and the J gene end by 7 bases; junction bases not matched to a gene: 6. The CDR3 sequence is CASSVDRGPGQPQHF. CDR3 DNA: TGTGCCAGCAGTGTGGACAGGGGGCCGGGACAGCCCCAGCATTTT.

This sequence joins TRBV5-1 and TRBJ1-5, with D maybe TRBD1 (6 bases). Trimming took off 2 bases at V and 3 bases at J, with 12 bases between the two ends. Germline assignment: CDR1 SGHRS and CDR2 YFSETQ. This CDR3 has 15 amino acids. In DNA, the CDR3 is TGCGCCAGCAGCTTTGGTCAGGGGAACAATCAGCCCCAGCATTTT. Translation gives CASSFGQGNNQPQHF. Using reference TRBV5-1 and TRBJ1-5 for the parts outside the CDR3, the full variable domain is KAGVTQTPRYLIKTRGQQVTLSCSPISGHRSVSWYQQTPGQGLQFLFEYFSETQRNKGNFPGRFSGRQFSNSRSEMNVSTLELGDSALYLCASSFGQGNNQPQHFGDGTRLSIL.

The chain carries TRBV11-2 and TRBJ1-1, with D perhaps matching TRBD1 (6 bases). Germline V gene lookup returns CDR1 SGHAT and CDR2 FQNNGV. Trimming pared 2 bases from V and 5 bases from J, leaving 12 bases between. The CDR3 contains 14 residues. CDR3 nucleotides: TGTGCCAGCAGCTTAATAGGCAGGGGAACTGAAGCTTTCTTT. As protein: CASSLIGRGTEAFF. Full variable domain (outside the CDR3, taken from reference TRBV11-2 and TRBJ1-1): EAGVAQSPRYKIIEKRQSVAFWCNPISGHATLYWYQQILGQGPKLLIQFQNNGVVDDSQLPKDRFSAERLKGVDSTLKIQPAKLEDSAVYLCASSLIGRGTEAFFGQGTRLTVV.

This chain links TRBV7-8 with TRBJ1-5; tentatively, D is TRBD1 (6 bases). The germline V gene encodes CDR1 SGHVS and CDR2 FQNEAQ. V lost 4 bases and J lost 7, with 20 bases in between. The CDR3 length is 16 residues. Here the CDR3 reads CASSSSRTVFYQPQHF. The CDR3 DNA follows: TGTGCCAGCAGCTCAAGCCGGACAGTCTTCTACCAGCCCCAGCATTTT.

The chain links TRBV9 to TRBJ1-1, with TRBD1 identical over 7 bases. Germline loops: CDR1 SGDLS, CDR2 YYNGEE. This CDR3 is built from 16 residues. V lost 0 bases, J lost 6 bases, and 11 bases stayed unmatched. CDR3 bases: TGTGCCAGCAGCGTAGTTGGAGGGGGCGAAGGGGCTGAAGCTTTCTTT. This gives the protein CASSVVGGGEGAEAFF. The complete variable domain, with remaining parts taken from reference TRBV9 and TRBJ1-1, reads DSGVTQTPKHLITATGQRVTLRCSPRSGDLSVYWYQQSLDQGLQFLIQYYNGEERAKGNILERFSAQQFPDLHSELNLSSLELGDSALYFCASSVVGGGEGAEAFFGQGTRLTVV.

This chain connects TRBV7-9 to TRBJ1-4, with D perhaps TRBD1 (5 bases). Germline CDR1 reads SEHNR; CDR2 reads FQNEAQ (reference sequence). The CDR3 contains 14 residues. Trimming shortened V by 0 bases and J by 8 bases, and 10 bases separated the two germline ends. The CDR3 DNA is TGTGCCAGCAGCTTAGCGGGGCAGGGAGAAAAACTGTTTTTT. Its protein product is CASSLAGQGEKLFF.

This sequence joins TRBV27 and TRBJ2-7, with 10 bases identical to TRBD1. The V segment lost 5 bases and the J segment 4 bases; nucleotides outside the gene matches: 8. Germline CDR1 and CDR2: MNHEY and SMNVEV (reference sequence). CDR3 length: 15 residues. DNA for the CDR3: TGTGCCAGCAGTCGGGAGACAGGGGGCGGGTACGAGCAGTACTTC. Translating gives CASSRETGGGYEQYF.

The J gene is TRBJ2-2, the V gene TRBV4-2, with D perhaps TRBD1 (5 bases). CDR1 is LGHNA, CDR2 YNFKEQ, per germline. The germline V and J ends were trimmed by 8 bases and 4 bases, with 14 bases remaining between them. This CDR3 is built from 14 residues. CDR3 sequence: CASLSRQGTGELFF. The DNA of the CDR3 is TGTGCCAGCCTCTCGAGGCAGGGCACCGGGGAGCTGTTTTTT.

The V call is TRBV2, the J call TRBJ2-3; the D gene is possibly TRBD2 (6 bases). Looked up from germline, CDR1 is SNHLY and CDR2 is FYNNEI. V was cut by 5 bases and J by 9 bases, with 21 bases left in between. This CDR3 has 15 residues. The CDR3 region has the DNA TGTGCCAGCAGTCCACGTGCGGGGACGGTACAAACGCAGTATTTT. Its protein is CASSPRAGTVQTQYF.

The chain links TRBV5-4 to TRBJ1-1; D gene ambiguous. V was pared by 1 base and J by 1 base, with 8 bases between. The germline V gene encodes CDR1 SGHNT and CDR2 YYREEE (reference sequence). This CDR3 is 14 amino acids long. The CDR3 loop reads CASSLNPGNTEAFF. The CDR3 DNA sequence: TGTGCCAGCAGCTTGAATCCAGGGAACACTGAAGCTTTCTTT.

The J gene is TRBJ1-5, the V gene TRBV5-1; TRBD1 might be the D (5 bases). Trimming shortened V by 0 bases and J by 5 bases, and 9 bases separated the two germline ends. The CDR3 consists of 14 residues. Germline CDR1 reads SGHRS; CDR2 reads YFSETQ. In DNA form, the CDR3 reads TGCGCCAGCAGCTTGGGAGACAGAGATCAGCCCCAGCATTTT. This codes for CASSLGDRDQPQHF.

The chain carries TRBV6-1 and TRBJ1-5; D uncertain. CDR3 size: 15 residues. V was pared by 5 bases and J by 6 bases, with 17 bases between. Germline V lookup: CDR1 MNHNS, CDR2 SASEGT. Written as DNA, the CDR3 is TGTGCCAGCAGTCAACATCTGGGCTTCGGTCAGCCCCAGCATTTT. Encoded protein: CASSQHLGFGQPQHF.

The chain employs TRBV6-6 and TRBJ2-6; the D is unclear. The CDR3 has 16 residues. Germline V gives CDR1 MNHNY, CDR2 SVGAGI (reference sequence). V gave up 4 bases and J gave up 1 base, with 11 bases separating them. The chain's CDR3 is CASSSLDISGANVLTF. CDR3 sequence (DNA): TGTGCCAGCAGTTCCCTCGACATATCTGGGGCCAACGTCCTGACTTTC.